The source of this T cell receptor beta chain is a study of shared clonotypes between healthy human individuals. CDR3 length: 16 amino acids. The trim removed 0 bases at V and 6 bases at J, leaving 10 bases unmatched. CDR1 LNHNV and CDR2 YYDKDF come from the germline V gene (reference sequence). There are many counts of this clone. Libraries were prepared by immunoSEQ multiplex PCR; TCRdb keeps only in-frame clonotypes and omits some of them. The profile shows roughly 96,000 clones, around half of them singletons. The origin of this receptor is a woman between 35 and 50 years old in good health. Some clones in this sample may be carry-over from other donors' samples. The rearrangement joins TRBV15 to TRBJ2-7; 8 bases fit TRBD1. The specimen sequenced was PBMCs. The CDR3 sequence is CATSRDRGRDSIEQYF. In DNA, the CDR3 is TGTGCCACCAGCAGAGACAGGGGGCGCGACTCTATCGAGCAGTACTTC. Drawing the rest from reference TRBV15 and TRBJ2-7, the complete variable domain is DAMVIQNPRYQVTQFGKPVTLSCSQTLNHNVMYWYQQKSSQAPKLLFHYYDKDFNNEADTPDNFQSRRPNTSFCFLDIRSPGLGDTAMYLCATSRDRGRDSIEQYFGPGTRLTVT.